Listed below are T cell receptor beta chains from one sample, sequenced in a study of T-cell reconstitution after alpha-beta-depleted transplantation in children. TCRdb reanalysed the PCR reads using MiXCR and keeps one entry per CDR3 protein. The sample contains 500,000 to 650,000 distinct CDR3 sequences, over 10% of which appear only once. The sequences come from PBMCs, mostly from graft donor cells, collected 360 days after TCRalphabeta/CD19-depleted stem cell transplant. Receptors originate from a male patient younger than 18 who had a stem cell transplant for acute myeloid leukemia, so the T cells may come from the graft donor. Both conserved end residues are part of each CDR3. A D gene is named only where the DNA matches it firmly. Only part of the rows carry a size: once, few, many, or a class if the clone is expanded.

CDR3nt	CDR3aa	v_gene	j_gene	len	abundance	d_gene
TGTGCCAGCAACCCGGGGCAGGGGCGCACCGGGGAGCTGTTTTTT	CASNPGQGRTGELFF	TRBV9	TRBJ2-2	15	-	-
TGTGCCAGCAGTGACTCTTGGCTAAAAGGCAATGAGCAGTTCTTC	CASSDSWLKGNEQFF	TRBV6-4	TRBJ2-1	15	many	-
TGCGCCAGCAGCTTGGGACAGGGAGGCAACACTGAAGCTTTCTTT	CASSLGQGGNTEAFF	TRBV5-1	TRBJ1-1	15	many	TRBD1
TGTGCCAGCACCCTGTCGGGGGGTCGAGAGACCCAGTACTTC	CASTLSGGRETQYF	TRBV11-2	TRBJ2-5	14	many	TRBD2
TGTGCCAACGGGGGAGACGTCAGGACAGGTGCCTACAATGAGCAGTTCTTC	CANGGDVRTGAYNEQFF	TRBV10-3	TRBJ2-1	17	many	-
TGTGCCAGCAGCTTAACTGCCCAGACGGGGAGAGAGACCCAGTACTTC	CASSLTAQTGRETQYF	TRBV7-3	TRBJ2-5	16	-	-
TGTGCCAGCTCACCAAGGACAGGGGGTGTAAGCAATCAGCCCCAGCATTTT	CASSPRTGGVSNQPQHF	TRBV18	TRBJ1-5	17	few	TRBD1
TGTGCCAGCAGGAGACTAGCATCATACTACGAGCAGAACTTC	CASRRLASYYEQNF	TRBV28	TRBJ2-7	14	-	TRBD2
TGTGCCAGTACCCCAGCGGGAGTGCCCGGGGAGCTGTTTTTT	CASTPAGVPGELFF	TRBV19	TRBJ2-2	14	-	TRBD2
TGTGCCACCAGCAGGGTCTTAGGGAGGGGGGGTACTGAAGCTTTCTTT	CATSRVLGRGGTEAFF	TRBV15	TRBJ1-1	16	-	-
TGTGCCAGCAGCTCGACTAGCGGGATGATAGATACGCAGTATTTT	CASSSTSGMIDTQYF	TRBV3-1	TRBJ2-3	15	-	TRBD2
TGTGCCAGCAAAAAGGGGTTGACAGATGAAGCTTTCTTT	CASKKGLTDEAFF	TRBV6-5	TRBJ1-1	13	many	-
TGTGCCAGCAGCTTAGTGGTATTGGAGGGGATGGGAGAGACCCAGTACTTC	CASSLVVLEGMGETQYF	TRBV7-9	TRBJ2-5	17	few	-
TGCAGCGTTGGCACGCGCCTAAGAGACTATGGCTACACCTTC	CSVGTRLRDYGYTF	TRBV29-1	TRBJ1-2	14	many	-
TGTGCCAGCAGTCGACAGGTGAAAAAGTACGAGCAGTACTTC	CASSRQVKKYEQYF	TRBV28	TRBJ2-7	14	-	-
TGTGCCAGCAGTTTACAGACAGGGGTGAGCAATCAGCCCCAGCATTTT	CASSLQTGVSNQPQHF	TRBV12-3/TRBV12-4	TRBJ1-5	16	-	TRBD1
TGTGCCAGCAGACCAGAACCCACCGGGGAGCTGTTTTTT	CASRPEPTGELFF	TRBV5-4	TRBJ2-2	13	many	-
TGTGCCAGCAGTTTTTTAGCGAGGGAATTCAGTGAGCAGTTCTTC	CASSFLAREFSEQFF	TRBV7-2	TRBJ2-1	15	few	-
TGTGCCAGCAGCCCGGACAGGGTGGGCTCACCCCTCCACTTT	CASSPDRVGSPLHF	TRBV3-1	TRBJ1-6	14	-	TRBD1
TGCGCCAGCAGCCAAACTGACGGACCTTATTCCTACGAGCAGTACTTC	CASSQTDGPYSYEQYF	TRBV4-3	TRBJ2-7	16	-	-
TGTGCTAGTGGTGGTGGAGTGACGTTGTTCTTC	CASGGGVTLFF	TRBV12-5	TRBJ2-1	11	-	-
TGTGCCAGCAGACGCAGATATCAGCCCCAGCATTTT	CASRRRYQPQHF	TRBV28	TRBJ1-5	12	many	-
TGTGCCAGCGTTGGGCACGAGCAGTACTTC	CASVGHEQYF	TRBV12-3/TRBV12-4	TRBJ2-7	10	few	-
TGCGCCAGCAGCCATAGCGGGAGTCTCTGGGAGCAGTACTTC	CASSHSGSLWEQYF	TRBV5-1	TRBJ2-7	14	-	TRBD2
TGTGCCAGCAGTTACGGTACTGAACCTCACACAGATACGCAGTATTTT	CASSYGTEPHTDTQYF	TRBV6-2/TRBV6-3	TRBJ2-3	16	many	-
TGTGCCAGCACCTTGGGACTAGCTGCTTACAATGAGCAGTTCTTC	CASTLGLAAYNEQFF	TRBV12-3/TRBV12-4	TRBJ2-1	15	many	TRBD2
TGTGCCAGCCAAGCCCTTGGTTGGTCCTACAATGAGCAGTTCTTC	CASQALGWSYNEQFF	TRBV27	TRBJ2-1	15	-	-
TGTGCCAGCAGTCCCGGACCGATGTGGATACCTTACAGCTCCTACGAGCAGTACTTC	CASSPGPMWIPYSSYEQYF	TRBV28	TRBJ2-7	19	-	-
TGCAGCGTCCTGGGACTAGCGGGAGCTAGCTACGAGCAGTACTTC	CSVLGLAGASYEQYF	TRBV29-1	TRBJ2-7	15	-	TRBD2
TGTGCCAGTAGTAGGGCAGGGTACACAGATACGCAGTATTTT	CASSRAGYTDTQYF	TRBV19	TRBJ2-3	14	-	-
TGTGCCAGCAGGCCTATAGGGGAGTACCAAGAGACCCAGTACTTC	CASRPIGEYQETQYF	TRBV28	TRBJ2-5	15	few	-
TGCAGCGTTGAGTCTAGCGGGAGGGGTGAGCAGTTCTTC	CSVESSGRGEQFF	TRBV29-1	TRBJ2-1	13	few	TRBD2
TGCAGCGTTGATGCCAGGGGGAGGGCGTCCTACAATGAGCAGTTCTTC	CSVDARGRASYNEQFF	TRBV29-1	TRBJ2-1	16	few	-
TGCGCCAGCAGCTTGGCCCAGACAGCGAACACTGAAGCTTTCTTT	CASSLAQTANTEAFF	TRBV5-1	TRBJ1-1	15	many	-
TGTGCCAGCAGTTTACAGAATCTCTACGAGCAGTACTTC	CASSLQNLYEQYF	TRBV12-3/TRBV12-4	TRBJ2-7	13	many	-
TGTGCCAGCAGTTTGCAGGTTTTCTTTTCCTACGAGCAGTACTTC	CASSLQVFFSYEQYF	TRBV12-3/TRBV12-4	TRBJ2-7	15	-	-
TGCGCCAGCAGCCAACCGGGACAGGGGACCTACGAGCAGTACTTC	CASSQPGQGTYEQYF	TRBV4-3	TRBJ2-7	15	-	TRBD1
TGTGCCAGCAGCTTAACGGGAACGAGCCTATTAAAGACTGAAGCTTTCTTT	CASSLTGTSLLKTEAFF	TRBV7-3	TRBJ1-1	17	-	-
TGTGCCAGCAGCCCTTCCCACAGAAACACTGAAGCTTTCTTT	CASSPSHRNTEAFF	TRBV6-2/TRBV6-3	TRBJ1-1	14	few	-
TGCAGCGTTTGCAGGGGCACGGGGACTGAAGCTTTCTTT	CSVCRGTGTEAFF	TRBV29-1	TRBJ1-1	13	many	-
TGCGCCAGCAGCCAAGGGGAGACTGCCCTAGCTTCCTACGAGCAGTACTTC	CASSQGETALASYEQYF	TRBV4-3	TRBJ2-7	17	few	-
TGTGCCAGCAGTTTGAGCGGGAGGGCCGGAGCAGATACGCAGTATTTT	CASSLSGRAGADTQYF	TRBV12-3/TRBV12-4	TRBJ2-3	16	few	TRBD2
TGTGCCATTTCTAATCTACGGGCGGGAGAAGGTAATGAGCAGTTCTTC	CAISNLRAGEGNEQFF	TRBV10-3	TRBJ2-1	16	-	TRBD2